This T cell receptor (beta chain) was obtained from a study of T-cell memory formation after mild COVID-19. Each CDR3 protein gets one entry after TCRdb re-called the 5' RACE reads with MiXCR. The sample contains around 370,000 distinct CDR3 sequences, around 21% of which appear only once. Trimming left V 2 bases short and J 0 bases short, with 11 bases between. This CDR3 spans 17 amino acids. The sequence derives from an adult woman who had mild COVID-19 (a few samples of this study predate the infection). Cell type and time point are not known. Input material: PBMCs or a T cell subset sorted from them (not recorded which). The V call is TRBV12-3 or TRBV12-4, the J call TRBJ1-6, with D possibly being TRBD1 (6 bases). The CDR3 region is CASSLSRGRSYNSPLHF. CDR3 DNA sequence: TGTGCCAGCAGTTTATCGCGGGGGCGCTCCTATAATTCACCCCTCCACTTT.